Listed here are 30 T cell receptor beta chains from one sample, sequenced in a study of identical twins. TCRdb re-called the 5' RACE reads with MiXCR, one entry per CDR3 protein. The sample has roughly 1,500,000 distinct CDR3 sequences, around 29% seen once; the top ten hold 0.25% to 0.3%. Material: cord blood. These receptors were obtained from a newborn girl in good health.

V usage is TRBV15 and J usage is TRBJ2-1, with a weak D call TRBD1 (5 bases). The CDR3 has 15 amino acids. CDR1 and CDR2 (germline): LNHNV, YYDKDF (reference sequence). V dropped 5 bases and J dropped 10 bases, with 21 bases sitting between them. In DNA, the CDR3 is TGTGCCACCAGCCCCAGCAGGGTGGAACCCTACGAGCAGTTCTTC. This gives the protein CATSPSRVEPYEQFF. Full variable domain (outside the CDR3, taken from reference TRBV15 and TRBJ2-1): DAMVIQNPRYQVTQFGKPVTLSCSQTLNHNVMYWYQQKSSQAPKLLFHYYDKDFNNEADTPDNFQSRRPNTSFCFLDIRSPGLGDTAMYLCATSPSRVEPYEQFFGPGTRLTVL.

The chain links TRBV10-2 to TRBJ2-3; the match to TRBD2 covers 14 bases. After removal of 6 bases from V and 6 bases from J, the junction contained 5 bases not matched to a gene. From germline, CDR1 is WSHSY and CDR2 SAAADI. The CDR3 sequence is 15 residues long. CDR3 sequence (DNA): TGCGCCAGCAGCCGACTAGCGGGGGGGTTTGATACGCAGTATTTT. Its translation is CASSRLAGGFDTQYF.

Note on this clonotype: Relative to the germline gene, one junction end is altered; a read error may explain this. The rearrangement joins TRBV9 to TRBJ2-7, with D possibly matching TRBD2 (6 bases). The CDR3 totals 16 residues. Germline V gives CDR1 SGDLS, CDR2 YYNGEE. The CDR3 DNA sequence: TGTTCCAGCAGCCCCCCCCATCGGACTACCAACAATGAGCAGTACTTC. It yields the protein CSSSPPHRTTNNEQYF.

This clonotype was detected only a few times. The chain couples TRBV10-3 to TRBJ2-7; D perhaps matches TRBD1 (6 bases). The closer fit of TRBJ2-5 to the DNA end suggests the J call may be wrong. The CDR3 runs to 14 residues. Looked up from germline, CDR1 is ENHRY and CDR2 is SYGVKD. In nucleotides, the CDR3 is TGTGCCATCAGTGGACAGGCGGCCGGGGAGACCCAGTACTTC. Protein: CAISGQAAGETQYF.

Remarks on this clonotype: The germline gene is not matched at one end of the junction; a read error may be the cause. This chain connects TRBV14 to TRBJ2-1, with TRBD2 matching 7 bases. The CDR3 spans 15 residues. Germline values: CDR1 SGHDN, CDR2 FVKESK. The CDR3 here is CASTVGGSSYNGQFF. The CDR3 DNA sequence: TGTGCCAGCACCGTCGGGGGGAGCTCCTACAATGGGCAGTTCTTC.

Worth noting for this clonotype: One base away lies a much larger clone, so this may be a sequencing read error. The genes are TRBV10-3 and TRBJ2-3; a weak D match, TRBD1 (6 bases). This CDR3 contains 15 residues. Germline values: CDR1 ENHRY, CDR2 SYGVKD. The CDR3 coding sequence is TGTGCCATCAGTGAAGGGGGAGTGAGAACAGGTACGCAGTATTTT. It codes for CAISEGGVRTGTQYF.

The chain joins TRBV28 to TRBJ2-1, with D tentatively TRBD2 (5 bases). The V end lost 8 bases, the J end lost 3 bases, and 20 bases lay between the germline ends. Per the germline V gene, CDR1 is MDHEN and CDR2 is SYDVKM. This CDR3 has 16 residues. CDR3 residues: CASAPSGSGVYNEQFF. The CDR3 bases are TGTGCCAGCGCTCCCTCGGGGTCTGGGGTCTACAATGAGCAGTTCTTC.

The chain couples TRBV2 to TRBJ2-1; TRBD2 matches at 10 bases. Trimming removed 7 bases from V and 6 bases from J; junction bases left unmatched: 3. In germline, CDR1 is SNHLY, CDR2 FYNNEI. This CDR3 comprises 13 residues. CDR3 sequence: CASIPSGGNEQFF. In DNA form, the CDR3 reads TGTGCCAGCATCCCTAGCGGGGGCAATGAGCAGTTCTTC. Variable domain in full (rest from reference TRBV2 and TRBJ2-1): EPEVTQTPSHQVTQMGQEVILRCVPISNHLYFYWYRQILGQKVEFLVSFYNNEISEKSEIFDDQFSVERPDGSNFTLKIRSTKLEDSAMYFCASIPSGGNEQFFGPGTRLTVL.

A few counts support this clonotype. The chain joins TRBV6-1 to TRBJ2-7, with 7 bases fitting TRBD1. In germline, CDR1 is MNHNS, CDR2 SASEGT. V lost 8 bases and J lost 0; bases outside the gene matches: 4. The CDR3 runs to 13 residues. The CDR3 region has the DNA TGTGCCAGCCCTGGGGACAGCTCCTACGAGCAGTACTTC. Translation gives CASPGDSSYEQYF.

This clonotype turned up a few times. This chain links TRBV5-1 with TRBJ1-2; no clear D. The germline V and J ends were trimmed by 4 bases and 4 bases, with 17 bases remaining between them. CDR3 length: 15 amino acids. CDR1 SGHRS and CDR2 YFSETQ come from the germline V gene. This CDR3 is CASSLVGVQAYGYTF. In DNA form, the CDR3 reads TGCGCCAGCAGCCTTGTCGGGGTTCAGGCCTATGGCTACACCTTC.

The chain links TRBV6-2 or TRBV6-3 to TRBJ2-7; D not resolved. The DNA end is more similar to TRBJ2-5, so the J call may be wrong. Germline V lookup: CDR1 MNHEY, CDR2 SVGEGT. This CDR3 has 15 residues. As DNA, the CDR3 is TGTGCCAGCAAAAGGGATGGACCAGATGCAAAGACCCAGTACTTC. Encoded protein: CASKRDGPDAKTQYF.

V is TRBV11-2 and J is TRBJ1-1; D is unclear. Germline CDR1 reads SGHAT; CDR2 reads FQNNGV. The CDR3 covers 10 residues. Trimming took off 2 bases at V and 10 bases at J, with 5 bases between the two ends. The CDR3: CASSLSVAFF. Here the CDR3 DNA reads TGTGCCAGCAGCTTAAGTGTAGCTTTCTTT.

This clonotype was detected a few times. The CDR3 DNA sequence: TGCAGTGCTAGAAGACAGGCGGCGGCTGAAGCTTTCTTT. Residues: CSARRQAAAEAFF. The chain links TRBV20-1 to TRBJ1-1, with a tentative D call TRBD1 (6 bases). This CDR3 region has 13 residues. V lost 2 bases to trimming and J lost 6 bases, with 13 bases between them. Germline CDR1 and CDR2: DFQATT and SNEGSKA (reference sequence).

This clonotype was counted only a few times. This sequence joins TRBV6-6 and TRBJ1-5; 7 bases fit TRBD1. Germline lookup yields CDR1 MNHNY and CDR2 SVGAGI (reference sequence). The CDR3 is 15 amino acids. V dropped 5 bases and J dropped 1; count of bases not matched to a gene: 5. The CDR3 DNA is TGTGCCAGCAGTAAGGGGGCGGCGAGCAATCAGCCCCAGCATTTT. It translates to CASSKGAASNQPQHF.

V gene TRBV3-1 combines with J gene TRBJ2-1; 12 nucleotides line up with TRBD2. CDR1 is LGHDT and CDR2 is YNNKEL in the germline V gene (reference sequence). This CDR3 is 17 amino acids long. After removal of 0 bases from V and 5 bases from J, the junction contained 5 bases not matched to a gene. CDR3 loop: CASSQDRLAGVNNEQFF. Here the CDR3 DNA reads TGTGCCAGCAGCCAAGACAGACTAGCGGGAGTTAACAATGAGCAGTTCTTC.

This clonotype was counted between two and nine times. This CDR3 reads CASSPREDNQPQHF. In nucleotides, the CDR3 is TGTGCCAGCAGCCCTCGGGAAGACAATCAGCCCCAGCATTTT. The chain links TRBV12-3 or TRBV12-4 to TRBJ1-5; D not resolved. The CDR3 spans 14 residues. V lost 6 bases and J 3 bases, leaving 12 bases between the germline ends.

V gene TRBV20-1 combines with J gene TRBJ2-7, with D perhaps matching TRBD1 or TRBD2 (6 bases each). The J call is uncertain, as TRBJ2-5 better fits the DNA end. This CDR3 comprises 14 residues. Germline V CDR1 and CDR2: DFQATT, SNEGSKA (reference sequence). In nucleotides, the CDR3 is TGCAGTGCTACCCTTTTACAGGGACTTGAGACCCAGTACTTC. Translation gives CSATLLQGLETQYF.

The chain joins TRBV12-3 or TRBV12-4 to TRBJ2-4; 8 nucleotides agree with TRBD2. The length of the CDR3 is 13 residues. The J segment lost 6 bases and the V segment lost 3 bases, leaving 1 base of the junction unmatched. The CDR3 DNA follows: TGTGCCAGCAGTTTCGGGGGGGGAAACATTCAGTACTTC. It is translated as CASSFGGGNIQYF.

The rearrangement links TRBV10-1 to TRBJ2-1; D uncertain. The CDR3 runs 15 residues. Germline lookup yields CDR1 WNHNN and CDR2 SYGVQD (reference sequence). V dropped 1 base and J dropped 2 bases, with 9 bases sitting between them. CDR3 region: CASSEYPGTYNEQFF. For the CDR3, the DNA is TGCGCCAGCAGTGAGTATCCCGGTACCTACAATGAGCAGTTCTTC.

This clonotype was found once. At one end the junction does not follow the germline gene, possibly because of a read error. V is TRBV5-1 and J is TRBJ2-1; perhaps TRBD2 as D (5 bases). Germline loops: CDR1 SGHRS, CDR2 YFSETQ. The CDR3 covers 17 residues. In DNA, the CDR3 is TGCGCCAGCAGCTTGGTAATAGCGAGCGGCTCCTACAATGAGCGGTTCTTC. It encodes CASSLVIASGSYNERFF.

This chain joins TRBV5-1 and TRBJ1-2; 10 bases match TRBD1. The CDR3 has 14 residues. CDR1 is SGHRS and CDR2 is YFSETQ in the germline V gene. With 0 bases clipped from V and 6 bases from J, the junction kept 2 bases outside the gene matches. CDR3 bases: TGCGCCAGCAGCTTGGGGACAGGGGGAAATGGCTACACCTTC. Its protein is CASSLGTGGNGYTF.

This clonotype showed up just a few times. J is TRBJ2-3 and V is TRBV28; TRBD2 aligns across 12 bases. Looked up from germline, CDR1 is MDHEN and CDR2 is SYDVKM. The CDR3 runs to 18 residues. V lost 3 bases to trimming and J lost 0 bases; unmatched junction nucleotides: 7. The CDR3 region is CASSLTLAGGQSTDTQYF. The CDR3 region has the DNA TGTGCCAGCAGTTTGACCCTAGCGGGAGGGCAGAGCACAGATACGCAGTATTTT.

V is TRBV15 and J is TRBJ2-7, with D possibly being TRBD1 (5 bases). V lost 5 bases and J lost 2, with 13 bases in between. Germline lookup yields CDR1 LNHNV and CDR2 YYDKDF (reference sequence). CDR3 length: 14 residues. CDR3 DNA sequence: TGTGCCACCAGCCGTCTAGACAGTCCCTACGAGCAGTACTTC. This codes for CATSRLDSPYEQYF.

This clonotype was observed at least ten times. J is TRBJ1-2 and V is TRBV29-1; no clear D gene. CDR1 is SQVTM, CDR2 ANQGSEA, per germline. The CDR3 spans 11 residues. V was trimmed by 2 bases and J by 4 bases, leaving 5 bases between them. CDR3: CSVESIYGYTF. The CDR3 DNA follows: TGCAGCGTTGAATCCATCTATGGCTACACCTTC. The full variable domain, completed using reference TRBV29-1 and TRBJ1-2, is SAVISQKPSRDICQRGTSLTIQCQVDSQVTMMFWYRQQPGQSLTLIATANQGSEATYESGFVIDKFPISRPNLTFSTLTVSNMSPEDSSIYLCSVESIYGYTFGSGTRLTVV.

This rearrangement joins TRBV29-1 to TRBJ2-4; 8 bases are a match to TRBD1. Judging by the DNA end, TRBJ2-7 fits better; the J call may be wrong. CDR3 length: 15 amino acids. Germline V gives CDR1 SQVTM, CDR2 ANQGSEA. The CDR3 protein is CSVAAPGQVSYEQYF. The CDR3 bases are TGCAGCGTTGCCGCCCCGGGACAGGTTTCCTACGAGCAGTACTTC.

Notes on this clonotype: The germline gene is not matched at one end of the junction; a read error may be the cause. The V gene is TRBV12-3 or TRBV12-4, the J gene TRBJ1-4; maybe TRBD1 (5 bases). The CDR3 has 14 residues. The CDR3 here is CANSLQATNEKLFF. In DNA form, the CDR3 reads TGTGCCAACAGTTTACAGGCAACTAATGAAAAACTGTTTTTT.

The chain joins TRBV6-2 or TRBV6-3 to TRBJ2-7; 7 bases fit TRBD2. Per germline, CDR1 MNHEY and CDR2 SVGEGT. The V gene end was trimmed by 5 bases and the J gene end by 4 bases; junction bases not matched to a gene: 11. The CDR3 loop spans 15 amino acids. DNA for the CDR3: TGTGCCAGCAGTCAGGACCTGGGACTAAGATACGAGCAGTACTTC. Encoded protein: CASSQDLGLRYEQYF.

Here the CDR3 DNA reads TGTGCCAGCAGCTGGGACCCGAAACGGAGCTCCTACAATGAGCAGTTCTTC. This translates into CASSWDPKRSSYNEQFF. V and J are TRBV6-1 and TRBJ2-1, with D possibly being TRBD1 or TRBD2 (5 bases each). The CDR3 sequence is 17 residues long. V lost 6 bases to trimming and J lost 0 bases, with 18 bases between them. Germline-derived CDR1 and CDR2 are MNHNS and SASEGT.

The J gene is TRBJ2-5, the V gene TRBV4-2, with a weak D call TRBD2 (6 bases). The CDR3 has 14 amino acids. Germline lookup yields CDR1 LGHNA and CDR2 YNFKEQ. Trimming took off 3 bases at V and 7 bases at J, with 15 bases between the two ends. This CDR3 reads CASSHSLARGTQYF. Here the CDR3 DNA reads TGTGCCAGCAGCCATAGCCTAGCGAGAGGGACCCAGTACTTC.

The V and J genes are TRBV29-1 and TRBJ2-2; 9 positions agree with TRBD1. V was clipped by 4 bases and J by 1 base; unmatched bases: 10. The germline gives CDR1 SQVTM, CDR2 ANQGSEA. The CDR3 is made up of 17 amino acids. The CDR3 is CSVGRTQGARNTGELFF. In DNA form, the CDR3 reads TGCAGCGTTGGAAGGACACAGGGGGCTAGGAACACCGGGGAGCTGTTTTTT.